This T cell receptor beta chain is drawn from a study of beta chain features in type 1 diabetes. General observations from the study: In every one of the four CD4+ subsets, TCRB CDR3s were moderately but significantly shorter in Type 1 diabetes patients.

The entirety of the isolated RNA underwent reverse transcription, so expressed TCRB transcripts were sequenced. Assay used: immunoSEQ multiplex PCR; TCRdb lists only in-frame clones, some missing. Seen here are 50,000 or so clones, around 40% observed once, and the top ten hold 0.1% to 0.15%. The CDR3 spans 14 residues. Looked up from germline, CDR1 is KGHSH and CDR2 is LQKENI. This clone occurred once. Its antigen remains unidentified. The source of this sequence is a man younger than 40 with type 1 diabetes. The chain carries TRBV18 and TRBJ2-5, with TRBD2 identical over 9 bases. The J call is uncertain, as TRBJ2-7 better fits the DNA end. Specimen: stem cell memory CD4+ T cells from blood. The CDR3 loop is CASSPGLAVDEQYF. CDR3 in DNA: TGTGCCAGCTCACCGGGACTAGCAGTCGACGAGCAGTACTTC.